Included here is one T cell receptor beta chain sequence, with context. Trimming cost V 5 bases and J 8 bases; bases outside gene matches: 11. This CDR3 contains 14 residues. Germline CDR1 SGHTA, CDR2 FQGNSA. This entry comes from a study of blood T cell repertoires in COVID-19. Using immunoSEQ multiplex PCR, the repertoire was profiled, and TCRdb retains in-frame clones only, with some absent. The sample yields about 250,000 clones, roughly 86% seen once. The chain uses TRBV7-2 and TRBJ1-2; 7 nucleotides align to TRBD1. Material for sequencing was peripheral blood. The TCR was taken from a man over 45 with acute or convalescent COVID-19. CDR3 in amino acids: CASSHDRVRSGYTF. For the CDR3, the DNA is TGTGCCAGCAGCCACGACAGGGTACGTTCAGGCTACACCTTC.